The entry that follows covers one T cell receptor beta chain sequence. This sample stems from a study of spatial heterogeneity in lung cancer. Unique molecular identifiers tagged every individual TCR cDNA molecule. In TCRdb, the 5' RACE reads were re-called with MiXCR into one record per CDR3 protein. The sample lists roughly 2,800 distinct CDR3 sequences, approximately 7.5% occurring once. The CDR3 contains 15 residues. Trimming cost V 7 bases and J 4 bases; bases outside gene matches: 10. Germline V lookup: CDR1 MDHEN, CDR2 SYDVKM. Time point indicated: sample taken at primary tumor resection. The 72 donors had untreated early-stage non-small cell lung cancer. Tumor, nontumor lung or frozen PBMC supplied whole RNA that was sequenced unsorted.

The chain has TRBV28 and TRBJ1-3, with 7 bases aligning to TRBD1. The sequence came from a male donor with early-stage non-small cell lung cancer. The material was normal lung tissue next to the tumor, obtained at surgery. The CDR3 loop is CASTKIGTAGNTIYF. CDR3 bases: TGTGCCAGCACCAAAATCGGGACAGCAGGAAACACCATATATTTT.